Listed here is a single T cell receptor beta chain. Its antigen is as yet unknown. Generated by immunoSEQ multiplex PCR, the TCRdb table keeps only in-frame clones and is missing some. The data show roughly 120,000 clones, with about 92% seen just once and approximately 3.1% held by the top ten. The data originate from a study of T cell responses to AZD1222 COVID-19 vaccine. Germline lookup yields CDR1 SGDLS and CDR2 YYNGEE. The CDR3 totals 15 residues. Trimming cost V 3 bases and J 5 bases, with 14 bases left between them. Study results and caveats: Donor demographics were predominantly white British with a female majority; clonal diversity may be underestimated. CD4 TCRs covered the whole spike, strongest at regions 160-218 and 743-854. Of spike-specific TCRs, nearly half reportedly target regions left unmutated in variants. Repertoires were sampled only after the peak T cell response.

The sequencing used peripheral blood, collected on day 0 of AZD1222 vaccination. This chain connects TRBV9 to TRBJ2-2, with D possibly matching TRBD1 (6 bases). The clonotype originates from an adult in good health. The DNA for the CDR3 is TGTGCCAGCAGCGAACAGGGAAGGGGAACCGGGGAGCTGTTTTTT. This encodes CASSEQGRGTGELFF.